This T cell receptor (beta chain) was captured in a study of blood T cell repertoires in COVID-19. Study context: Both acute and convalescent COVID-19 samples were obtained from the United States, Italy and Spain. Sample material is recorded as cDNA or gDNA derived from T cells, B-cell-depleted T cells, or PBMCs.

As handled by the study authors: Estimation of nucleated cell counts relied on the amplification of reference gene primers. Here immunoSEQ multiplex PCR was the method, and the copy in TCRdb shows in-frame clones only, minus some. The DNA gave D and trimming, while V, J and clone size come from that table. The sample records about 190,000 clones, approximately 85% being singletons. The CDR3 totals 17 residues. With V trimmed by 8 bases and J by 1 base, 7 bases remained unmatched. Germline assignment: CDR1 LNHDA and CDR2 SQIVND (reference sequence). Material for sequencing was peripheral blood. This clonotype originated in a woman of 80 years or more with acute or convalescent COVID-19. V is TRBV19 and J is TRBJ2-6; 11 bases agree with TRBD1. The CDR3 reads CASGTGTGGSGANVLTF. The CDR3 region has the DNA TGTGCCAGTGGGACCGGGACAGGGGGATCTGGGGCCAACGTCCTGACTTTC.